Below, 9 T cell receptor beta chains from the same sample are listed, as sequenced in a study of ipilimumab plus nivolumab after autologous stem cell transplantation. Produced via immunoSEQ multiplex PCR; TCRdb's table is partial and in-frame only. Altogether 15,000 to 20,000 clones are present, 75% to 85% being singletons, with the ten largest covering roughly a fifth. The sample consisted of PBMCs, taken in a trial of ipilimumab plus nivolumab as post-transplant consolidation. The receptors here all came from a male donor with diffuse large B-cell lymphoma.

In this sample, this clone turned up once. V usage is TRBV6-5 and J usage is TRBJ1-6; 8 bases are a match to TRBD1. The CDR3 is 14 amino acids. Germline CDR1 is MNHEY and CDR2 is SVGAGI. Germline trimming cut 8 bases from V and 5 bases from J; bases unmatched to any gene: 5. CDR3 sequence: CASGDRGHNSPLHF. CDR3 sequence (DNA): TGTGCCAGCGGTGACAGGGGACATAATTCACCCCTCCACTTT.

This clone was recorded only once. The rearrangement uses TRBV6-1 and TRBJ2-3; TRBD1 is a possible D gene (7 bases). The V end lost 6 bases, the J end lost 1 base, and 14 bases lay between the germline ends. This CDR3 contains 15 residues. Per germline, CDR1 MNHNS and CDR2 SASEGT. CDR3 in amino acids: CASRGGTAGTDTQYF. CDR3 sequence (DNA): TGTGCCAGCAGGGGCGGGACAGCGGGCACAGATACGCAGTATTTT.

A remark on this clone: Other DNA sequences within the sample encode an identical CDR3. The J gene is TRBJ2-3, the V gene TRBV5-1, with 9 bases matching TRBD2. There are 16 residues in the CDR3. Germline V gene data show CDR1 as SGHRS and CDR2 as YFSETQ. V dropped 0 bases and J dropped 3; count of bases not matched to a gene: 5. CDR3 amino acids: CASSLDGGGATDTQYF. The CDR3 DNA is TGCGCCAGCAGCTTGGACGGCGGGGGGGCGACAGATACGCAGTATTTT.

The chain uses TRBV11-2 and TRBJ1-4; 7 nucleotides match TRBD1. The V gene's germline CDR1 is SGHAT and CDR2 FQNNGV. J gave up 3 bases and V 5 bases, and 15 bases lay outside the gene matches. The CDR3 runs 18 residues. The DNA for the CDR3 is TGTGCCAGCAGCCCAACCCTGATACAGGGGCGGGCTAATGAAAAACTGTTTTTT. As protein: CASSPTLIQGRANEKLFF.

The V gene is TRBV5-6, the J gene TRBJ1-5; D unresolved. The CDR3 has 14 residues. Trimming removed 4 bases at V and 4 bases at J, with 12 bases between. The germline V gene has CDR1 SGHDT and CDR2 YYEEEE. CDR3 amino acids: CASSLSGRNQPQHF. The DNA for the CDR3 is TGTGCCAGCAGCCTTAGCGGGAGGAATCAGCCCCAGCATTTT.

J is TRBJ1-1 and V is TRBV5-6; D is unresolved. V was pared by 4 bases and J by 5 bases, with 18 bases between. The CDR3 contains 15 residues. The germline gives CDR1 SGHDT, CDR2 YYEEEE. This CDR3 reads CASSAEPFRNTEAFF. The CDR3 DNA is TGTGCCAGCAGCGCCGAACCCTTCCGGAATACTGAAGCTTTCTTT.

This clone was picked up a small number of times. The chain carries TRBV7-3 and TRBJ2-7; D remains ambiguous. CDR1 is SGHTA and CDR2 is FQGTGA in the germline V gene. The V gene lost 3 bases and the J gene lost 2 bases, with 8 bases spanning the gap. There are 13 residues in the CDR3. CDR3 protein: CASSLELAYEQYF. The CDR3 DNA reads TGTGCCAGCAGCTTGGAACTTGCCTACGAGCAGTACTTC.

Only a few counts were recorded for this clone. This rearrangement joins TRBV14 to TRBJ1-2; D uncertain. Germline lookup yields CDR1 SGHDN and CDR2 FVKESK. This CDR3 contains 12 residues. V was shortened by 3 bases and J by 4 bases, with 6 bases between the two germline ends. In DNA, the CDR3 is TGTGCCAGCAGCCAGGGCACCTATGGCTACACCTTC. Its protein product is CASSQGTYGYTF. Variable domain in full (rest from reference TRBV14 and TRBJ1-2): EAGVTQFPSHSVIEKGQTVTLRCDPISGHDNLYWYRRVMGKEIKFLLHFVKESKQDESGMPNNRFLAERTGGTYSTLKVQPAELEDSGVYFCASSQGTYGYTFGSGTRLTVV.

This clone has a handful of counts. The V and J genes are TRBV5-1 and TRBJ2-1; 10 bases are shared with TRBD2. Looked up from germline, CDR1 is SGHRS and CDR2 is YFSETQ. CDR3 length equals 17 residues. The V and J ends lost 0 bases and 1 base, in that order; junction bases with no gene match: 4. The CDR3 is CASSLERGGESYNEQFF. The CDR3 DNA sequence: TGCGCCAGCAGCTTGGAGCGGGGGGGTGAATCCTACAATGAGCAGTTCTTC.